The 23 T cell receptor beta chains in this list originate from one sample, sequenced in a study of T cell changes during pregnancy in multiple sclerosis. Assay used: immunoSEQ multiplex PCR; TCRdb lists only in-frame clones, some missing. This sample has 75,000 to 95,000 clones, with roughly 90% found just once. The material sequenced was peripheral blood, taken in the first trimester of pregnancy. These TCRs come from a female donor with multiple sclerosis, enrolled in a pregnancy study.

As DNA, the CDR3 is TGTGCCAGTAGTCCGACAGGGGGGAGGGATGAAAAACTGTTTTTT. Translating gives CASSPTGGRDEKLFF. The V gene is TRBV19, the J gene TRBJ1-4; TRBD1 matches 9 bases. Germline V gene lookup returns CDR1 LNHDA and CDR2 SQIVND (reference sequence). V dropped 5 bases and J dropped 6; count of bases not matched to a gene: 7. This CDR3 has 15 amino acids.

The chain employs TRBV6-1 and TRBJ2-7; 8 bases line up with TRBD1. Germline values: CDR1 MNHNS, CDR2 SASEGT. The CDR3 spans 14 residues. V lost 5 bases and J lost 0; bases outside the gene matches: 3. The chain's CDR3 is CASSKGQASYEQYF. The CDR3 DNA is TGTGCCAGCAGTAAGGGACAGGCCTCCTACGAGCAGTACTTC.

V and J are TRBV28 and TRBJ2-2; D unclear. Trimming removed 1 base from V and 5 bases from J, with 2 bases in between. The germline V gene has CDR1 MDHEN and CDR2 SYDVKM. This CDR3 has 12 residues. This chain's CDR3 is CASSLLTGELFF. CDR3 coding DNA: TGTGCCAGCAGTTTATTAACCGGGGAGCTGTTTTTT. The variable domain in full, completed from reference TRBV28 and TRBJ2-2, reads DVKVTQSSRYLVKRTGEKVFLECVQDMDHENMFWYRQDPGLGLRLIYFSYDVKMKEKGDIPEGYSVSREKKERFSLILESASTNQTSMYLCASSLLTGELFFGEGSRLTVL.

This chain links TRBV7-6 with TRBJ2-1, with TRBD2 matching 12 bases. CDR1 is SGHVS and CDR2 is FNYEAQ in the germline V gene. Germline trimming cut 4 bases from V and 5 bases from J; bases unmatched to any gene: 6. The CDR3 is made up of 16 amino acids. The CDR3 region is CASSSSRTSGDNEQFF. The CDR3 coding sequence is TGTGCCAGCAGCTCATCCAGGACTAGCGGGGACAATGAGCAGTTCTTC.

The chain is built from TRBV4-3 and TRBJ2-1; 7 bases are shared with TRBD2. Losses at the gene ends were 1 base for V and 6 bases for J; bases not matched to a gene: 9. The CDR3 spans 16 residues. Germline assignment: CDR1 LGHNA and CDR2 YSLEER. The CDR3: CASSQAPAGRGNEQFF. CDR3 sequence (DNA): TGCGCCAGCAGCCAAGCACCAGCGGGAAGAGGCAATGAGCAGTTCTTC.

A remark on this clone: The junction departs from the called germline gene at one end, perhaps through a read error. This chain connects TRBV4-1 to TRBJ2-1, with 11 bases lining up with TRBD2. CDR1 is MGHRA and CDR2 is YSYEKL in the germline V gene. The CDR3 sequence is 16 residues long. The CDR3 DNA sequence: TGCGCCAGCAGTCAAGATCTAGCGGGAGGAGACAATGAGCAGTTCTTC. Translation: CASSQDLAGGDNEQFF.

The chain uses TRBV4-2 and TRBJ1-4; the D is unclear. Trimming took 0 bases from V and 7 from J, leaving 15 bases between them. Germline V gene data show CDR1 as LGHNA and CDR2 as YNFKEQ. The CDR3 runs 16 residues. The CDR3 spells CASSQDAIKEVEKLFF. In DNA, the CDR3 is TGTGCCAGCAGCCAAGACGCGATAAAGGAGGTTGAAAAACTGTTTTTT.

This chain connects TRBV18 to TRBJ1-1; 8 nucleotides agree with TRBD1. V dropped 3 bases and J dropped 0; count of bases not matched to a gene: 6. The CDR3 sequence is 16 residues long. Germline V gives CDR1 KGHSH, CDR2 LQKENI. The CDR3 loop reads CASSPTGAVVNTEAFF. For the CDR3, the DNA is TGTGCCAGCTCACCGACAGGGGCCGTCGTGAACACTGAAGCTTTCTTT.

The chain couples TRBV5-1 to TRBJ2-1, with 12 bases fitting TRBD2. The CDR3 is made up of 22 amino acids. Germline CDR1 and CDR2: SGHRS and YFSETQ. With 3 bases clipped from V and 0 bases from J, the junction kept 19 bases outside the gene matches. The CDR3 loop reads CASSSDIRLAGVGLSSYNEQFF. As DNA, the CDR3 is TGCGCCAGCAGCTCCGATATCAGACTAGCGGGAGTCGGATTGAGCTCCTACAATGAGCAGTTCTTC. The whole variable domain, remainder taken from reference TRBV5-1 and TRBJ2-1, is KAGVTQTPRYLIKTRGQQVTLSCSPISGHRSVSWYQQTPGQGLQFLFEYFSETQRNKGNFPGRFSGRQFSNSRSEMNVSTLELGDSALYLCASSSDIRLAGVGLSSYNEQFFGPGTRLTVL.

This chain links TRBV30 with TRBJ1-1, with TRBD1 matching over 9 bases. V shed 3 bases and J 7 bases; nucleotides not matched to a gene: 6. The CDR3 is 13 amino acids. The germline V gene has CDR1 GTSNPN and CDR2 SVGIG (reference sequence). The CDR3 sequence is CAWSTGGGFEAFF. DNA of the CDR3: TGTGCCTGGAGCACAGGGGGCGGCTTTGAAGCTTTCTTT.

This chain links TRBV9 with TRBJ2-2; D unresolved. The V end was cut by 0 bases, the J end by 4 bases, with 10 bases between. The CDR3 is 15 residues long. Germline CDR1 and CDR2: SGDLS and YYNGEE. In DNA form, the CDR3 reads TGTGCCAGCAGCGTAGGGTCAGCGTCCACCGGGGAGCTGTTTTTT. It yields the protein CASSVGSASTGELFF.

This clone was observed once. The chain uses TRBV9 and TRBJ1-2, with 8 bases matching TRBD1. Trimming took 4 bases from V and 7 from J; bases not matched to a gene: 3. This CDR3 is built from 12 residues. CDR1 is SGDLS and CDR2 is YYNGEE in the germline V gene. This chain's CDR3 is CASSLGQGGYTF. In DNA, the CDR3 is TGTGCCAGCAGCCTCGGACAGGGTGGCTACACCTTC. The entire variable domain, with the rest obtained from reference TRBV9 and TRBJ1-2, is as follows: DSGVTQTPKHLITATGQRVTLRCSPRSGDLSVYWYQQSLDQGLQFLIQYYNGEERAKGNILERFSAQQFPDLHSELNLSSLELGDSALYFCASSLGQGGYTFGSGTRLTVV.

The chain combines TRBV7-2 with TRBJ2-7; weak D call: TRBD1 (6 bases). The CDR3 extends over 14 amino acids. The germline CDR1 and CDR2 sequences are SGHTA and FQGNSA. V lost 1 base and J lost 6, with 13 bases in between. CDR3 sequence reads: CASSLGQGSIEQYF. The CDR3 DNA sequence: TGTGCCAGCAGCTTAGGTCAGGGGAGCATCGAGCAGTACTTC.

The V and J genes are TRBV15 and TRBJ2-1; TRBD2 agrees at 9 bases. The CDR3 extends over 16 amino acids. The V gene end was trimmed by 1 base and the J gene end by 4 bases; junction bases not matched to a gene: 5. Germline CDR1 LNHNV, CDR2 YYDKDF (reference sequence). The CDR3 here is CATSRVRGREYNEQFF. CDR3 bases: TGTGCCACCAGCAGAGTCCGCGGGAGGGAATACAATGAGCAGTTCTTC.

V gene TRBV29-1 combines with J gene TRBJ2-7; 10 bases line up with TRBD1. This CDR3 region has 14 residues. CDR1 SQVTM and CDR2 ANQGSEA come from the germline V gene. J was trimmed by 2 bases and V by 1 base; bases with no gene match: 2. Here the CDR3 reads CSVEGQGAPYEQYF. The CDR3 bases are TGCAGCGTTGAAGGACAGGGGGCCCCCTACGAGCAGTACTTC.

The chain carries TRBV2 and TRBJ2-1, with 10 bases lining up with TRBD2. The CDR3 spans 16 residues. Germline values: CDR1 SNHLY, CDR2 FYNNEI. J lost 8 bases, V lost 2 bases, and 9 bases had no gene match. Here the CDR3 DNA reads TGTGCCAGCAGTGAAAGGAATCTAGCGGGAGTTGATGAGCAGTTCTTC. Translating gives CASSERNLAGVDEQFF.

This clone appeared a few times. The chain joins TRBV6-1 to TRBJ1-1, with D possibly being TRBD1 (6 bases). The germline CDR1 and CDR2 sequences are MNHNS and SASEGT. The CDR3 is 16 residues long. Trimming removed 0 bases at V and 0 bases at J, with 11 bases between. The CDR3 coding sequence is TGTGCCAGCAGTGAAGCCCGGACAGCCATGAACACTGAAGCTTTCTTT. Its protein is CASSEARTAMNTEAFF.

The rearrangement uses TRBV5-8 and TRBJ2-7, with D tentatively TRBD2 (6 bases). Germline V gives CDR1 SGHTS, CDR2 YDEGEE. The CDR3 covers 12 residues. Trimming cost V 5 bases and J 6 bases, with 12 bases left between them. Written as DNA, the CDR3 is TGTGCCAGCAGGGGGGGACGGGCCGAGCAGTACTTC. Translating gives CASRGGRAEQYF. The full variable domain, in which reference TRBV5-8 and TRBJ2-7 provide the parts outside the CDR3, is EAGVTQSPTHLIKTRGQQATLRCSPISGHTSVYWYQQALGLGLQFLLWYDEGEERNRGNFPPRFSGRQFPNYSSELNVNALELEDSALYLCASRGGRAEQYFGPGTRLTVT.

The chain links TRBV4-3 to TRBJ1-1, with TRBD1 as a possible D gene (6 bases). The germline V gene has CDR1 LGHNA and CDR2 YSLEER. The ends were cut back, 4 bases at V and 1 base at J, with 13 bases in the middle. The CDR3 is 15 amino acids. CDR3 DNA sequence: TGCGCCAGCAGCCCGCAGGGGTTTGGGAACACTGAAGCTTTCTTT. This sequence encodes CASSPQGFGNTEAFF.

V usage is TRBV27 and J usage is TRBJ2-1, with 7 bases lining up with TRBD1. Germline CDR1 and CDR2: MNHEY and SMNVEV (reference sequence). The CDR3 extends over 17 amino acids. V trimming: 0 bases; J trimming: 2 bases; junction bases outside the gene matches: 7. The CDR3 loop reads CASSLSWDRNPYNEQFF. CDR3 nucleotide sequence: TGTGCCAGCAGTTTATCTTGGGACAGAAATCCCTACAATGAGCAGTTCTTC.

The gene calls are TRBV5-4 and TRBJ1-2; D call uncertain. The CDR3 has 15 amino acids. In germline, CDR1 is SGHNT, CDR2 YYREEE (reference sequence). With 4 bases removed from V and 4 bases from J, the gap between germline ends came to 17 bases. This chain's CDR3 is CASSLPIGDGYGYTF. Written as DNA, the CDR3 is TGTGCCAGCAGCCTCCCAATCGGGGATGGCTATGGCTACACCTTC. Combining the CDR3 with reference TRBV5-4 and TRBJ1-2 gives the whole variable domain ETGVTQSPTHLIKTRGQQVTLRCSSQSGHNTVSWYQQALGQGPQFIFQYYREEENGRGNFPPRFSGLQFPNYSSELNVNALELDDSALYLCASSLPIGDGYGYTFGSGTRLTVV.

The rearrangement links TRBV5-6 to TRBJ2-3; a possible D gene is TRBD1 (6 bases). The ends were cut back, 0 bases at V and 0 bases at J, with 14 bases in the middle. The CDR3 is 17 residues long. Germline lookup yields CDR1 SGHDT and CDR2 YYEEEE. DNA of the CDR3: TGTGCCAGCAGCTTGGGACCCGACAGGTCTAGCACAGATACGCAGTATTTT. It yields the protein CASSLGPDRSSTDTQYF.

The chain employs TRBV30 and TRBJ1-5; D unclear. This CDR3 contains 14 residues. CDR1 and CDR2 (germline): GTSNPN, SVGIG (reference sequence). V gave up 0 bases and J gave up 0 bases, with 6 bases separating them. The CDR3 sequence is CAWSVQNSNQPQHF. CDR3 nucleotide sequence: TGTGCCTGGAGTGTACAGAATAGCAATCAGCCCCAGCATTTT.